Sequencing of this T cell receptor beta chain was carried out in a study of cytomegalovirus exposure and HLA in healthy donors. A remark on this clone: Its antigen remains unidentified.

The PCR made use of 60 Vbeta and 13 Jbeta primers. Produced via immunoSEQ multiplex PCR; TCRdb's table is partial and in-frame only. The sample has some 150,000 clones, 60% to 80% seen once. Study-level points and caveats: A later examination showed that TCR association rates differed by HLA locus, with DRB1 most and HLA-C fewest.

The TCR sequence derives from a male donor in good health and CMV-seronegative. Sequenced sample: PBMCs.

The CDR3: CASSVSYEQYF. In nucleotides, the CDR3 is TGTGCCAGCAGTGTATCCTACGAGCAGTACTTC. V gene TRBV2 combines with J gene TRBJ2-7; D unresolved. V was pared by 4 bases and J by 1 base, with 2 bases between. The germline CDR1 and CDR2 sequences are SNHLY and FYNNEI. The CDR3 length is 11 residues.